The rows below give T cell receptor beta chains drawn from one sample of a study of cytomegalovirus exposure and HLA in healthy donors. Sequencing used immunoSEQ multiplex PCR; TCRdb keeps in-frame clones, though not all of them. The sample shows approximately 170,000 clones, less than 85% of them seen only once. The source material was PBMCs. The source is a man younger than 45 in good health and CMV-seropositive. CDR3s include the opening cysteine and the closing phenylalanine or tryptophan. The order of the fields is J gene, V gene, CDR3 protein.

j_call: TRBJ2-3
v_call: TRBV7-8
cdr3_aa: CASHRGSPSTDTQYF

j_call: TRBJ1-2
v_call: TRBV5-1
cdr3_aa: CASSWTGQGFGGYTF

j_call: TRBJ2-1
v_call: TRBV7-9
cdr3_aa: CASSLARLAGREPEQFF

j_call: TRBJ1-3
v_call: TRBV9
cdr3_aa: CASSPKHSGNTIYF

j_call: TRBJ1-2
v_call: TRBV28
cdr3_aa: CASGGAAYGYTF

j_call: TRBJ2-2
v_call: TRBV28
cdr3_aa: CASSLGGNTGELFF

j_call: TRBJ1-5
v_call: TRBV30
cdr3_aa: CAWQDRTLEGNQPQHF

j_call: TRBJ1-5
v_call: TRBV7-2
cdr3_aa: CASSSELQGAGQPQHF

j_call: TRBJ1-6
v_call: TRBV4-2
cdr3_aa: CASSQSQGDSPLHF

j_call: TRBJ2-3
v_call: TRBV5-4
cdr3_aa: CASSPRGGRAQDTQYF

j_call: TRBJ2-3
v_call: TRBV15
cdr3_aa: CATSRLLAGGGTDTQYF

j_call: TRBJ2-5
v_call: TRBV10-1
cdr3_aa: CASSASGLGETQYF

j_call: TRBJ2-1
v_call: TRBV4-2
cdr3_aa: CASSQDRRVGNEQFF

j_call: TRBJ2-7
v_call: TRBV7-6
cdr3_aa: CASSPTRGLASEQYF

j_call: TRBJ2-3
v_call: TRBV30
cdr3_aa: CAWSVSRGDTQYF

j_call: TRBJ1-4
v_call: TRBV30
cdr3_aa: CAWGPQWGGEKLFF

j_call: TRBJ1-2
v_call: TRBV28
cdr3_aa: CASSLGQNYGYTF